This TCR beta chain came from a study of cytomegalovirus exposure and HLA in healthy donors. Study in general: Per a later analysis, the roughly 690 first-cohort and 110 or so validation repertoires shared one platform.

The donors were part of the validation cohort of 100 to 150 subjects. That cohort was separate from the first cohort, which comprised 500 to 700 subjects. Study findings and constraints: In a later analysis, first-cohort TCR clusters were found to tend to co-occur in the 120 validation repertoires. Reports showed the classifier diagnosing cytomegalovirus status with high specificity and sensitivity.

CDR1 and CDR2 (germline): SGHNT, YENEEA. J was trimmed by 1 base and V by 2 bases; bases with no gene match: 4. This CDR3 is built from 16 residues. The data were produced by immunoSEQ multiplex PCR, yet TCRdb's version contains in-frame clones alone and is incomplete. The sample has a few hundred thousand clones, just over 90% seen once. About this clone: Its matching antigen is unknown.

The sample taken for sequencing was PBMCs. The chain recombines TRBV11-3 with TRBJ2-2; 7 nucleotides line up with TRBD2. The origin of this receptor is a woman between 18 and 29 years old in good health and CMV-seronegative. The CDR3 coding sequence is TGTGCCAGCAGCTTAACTTCGGGAGGGAACACCGGGGAGCTGTTTTTT. It encodes CASSLTSGGNTGELFF. The full variable domain, its missing parts supplied by reference TRBV11-3 and TRBJ2-2, is EAGVVQSPRYKIIEKKQPVAFWCNPISGHNTLYWYLQNLGQGPELLIRYENEEAVDDSQLPKDRFSAERLKGVDSTLKIQPAELGDSAVYLCASSLTSGGNTGELFFGEGSRLTVL.